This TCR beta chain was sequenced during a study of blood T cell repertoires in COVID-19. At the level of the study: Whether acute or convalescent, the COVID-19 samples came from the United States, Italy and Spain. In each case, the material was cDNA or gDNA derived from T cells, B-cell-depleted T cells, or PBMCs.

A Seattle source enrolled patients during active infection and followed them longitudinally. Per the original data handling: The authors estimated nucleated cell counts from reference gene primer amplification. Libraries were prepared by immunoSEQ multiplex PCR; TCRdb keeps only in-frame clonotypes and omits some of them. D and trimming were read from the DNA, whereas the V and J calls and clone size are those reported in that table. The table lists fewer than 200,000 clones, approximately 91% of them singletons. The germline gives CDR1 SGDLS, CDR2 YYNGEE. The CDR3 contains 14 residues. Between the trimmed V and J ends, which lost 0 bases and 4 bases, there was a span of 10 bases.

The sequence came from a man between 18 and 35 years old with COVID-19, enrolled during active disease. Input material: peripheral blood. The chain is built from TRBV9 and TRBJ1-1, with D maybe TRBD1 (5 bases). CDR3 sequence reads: CASSVGRQFTEAFF. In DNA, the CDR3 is TGTGCCAGCAGCGTAGGGAGACAGTTCACTGAAGCTTTCTTT.